This T cell receptor beta chain was sequenced in a study of blood T cell repertoires in COVID-19. Study background: Samples came from the United States, Italy and Spain, spanning acute and convalescent COVID-19. T cells, B-cell-depleted T cells, or PBMCs supplied cDNA or gDNA.

Individuals drawn from 24 US areas were about 18 to 95 years old. Each recovered donor of Cohort 3 presented with two negative PCRs, clearance, or symptom resolution. CDR3 size: 19 residues. CDR1 and CDR2 from the germline V gene are SGDLS and YYNGEE. V was trimmed by 4 bases and J by 0 bases, leaving 20 bases between them. Produced via immunoSEQ multiplex PCR; TCRdb's table is partial and in-frame only. Altogether a few hundred thousand clones are present, roughly four fifths being singletons, with the ten largest covering 5% to 5.5%. The origin of this receptor is a woman between 45 and 60 years old who had recovered from COVID-19. Sample: PBMCs or T cells enriched from blood (not recorded which). The chain recombines TRBV9 with TRBJ2-6; a possible D gene is TRBD1 (6 bases). The CDR3 sequence is CASSFQPGTPSSGANVLTF. The CDR3 coding sequence is TGTGCCAGCAGCTTCCAGCCCGGGACACCGAGCTCTGGGGCCAACGTCCTGACTTTC.